The clone carrying this TCR beta chain was detected many times. The sample contains more than one DNA sequence encoding this CDR3. The CDR3 totals 13 residues. J gave up 2 bases and V 9 bases, and 7 bases lay outside the gene matches. Germline CDR1 MDHEN, CDR2 SYDVKM. It was at deep level that the assay was run. Here immunoSEQ multiplex PCR was the method, and the copy in TCRdb shows in-frame clones only, minus some. The data contain about 490,000 clones, 81% of them singletons. The data stem from a study of shared clonotypes between healthy human individuals. This receptor was identified in a woman in her thirties or forties in good health. Some clones in this sample may be carry-over from other donors' samples. The specimen sequenced was PBMCs. The chain uses TRBV28 and TRBJ2-7; 7 bases are a match to TRBD1. CDR3 DNA sequence: TGTGCCAGTTCACAGGGGACCCCCTACGAGCAGTACTTC. Its translation is CASSQGTPYEQYF.